The 27 T cell receptor beta chains in this list originate from one sample, sequenced in a study of a mutant IDH1 vaccine in newly diagnosed glioma (dated by TCRdb to about 2021). Library preparation employed the immunoSEQ multiplex PCR assay. TCRdb took this table from immuneACCESS and kept in-frame rearrangements with V and J called. Such tables lack part of the clones; where checked against another copy, unresolved V genes explain under half of the gap, and the rest is unexplained. Recorded for this sample are some 80,000 clones; more than 80% of them occurred a single time. The ten largest make up roughly 0.81% of the sample. Antigens for these TCRs are unknown. The time point label corresponds to: week 23, last vaccination. Each vaccine dose was 300 ug of a 20-mer mutant IDH1 peptide in Montanide, given subcutaneously with topical imiquimod. This specimen consisted of PBMCs, obtained from a glioma patient whose treatment included an IDH1 peptide vaccine. Every receptor here comes from a woman between 50 and 59 years old with glioma.

V and J are TRBV19 and TRBJ1-3; D gene ambiguous. The germline gives CDR1 LNHDA, CDR2 SQIVND (reference sequence). The CDR3 loop spans 13 amino acids. Between the trimmed V and J ends, which lost 2 bases and 1 base, there was a span of 3 bases. The CDR3 loop is CASSIQSGNTIYF. CDR3 nucleotides: TGTGCCAGTAGTATACAATCTGGAAACACCATATATTTT.

This clone was counted a few times. J is TRBJ1-1 and V is TRBV29-1, with D unclear. CDR3 size: 13 residues. Trimming shortened V by 3 bases and J by 0 bases, and 8 bases separated the two germline ends. Germline V CDR1 and CDR2: SQVTM, ANQGSEA. The CDR3 DNA reads TGCAGCGTTGACAGCGATATGAACACTGAAGCTTTCTTT. Protein product: CSVDSDMNTEAFF.

Regarding this clone: Its ends do not fully match the called genes, so a read error is possible. The chain links TRBV6-5 to TRBJ2-3, with 8 bases aligning to TRBD1. The CDR3 is 14 amino acids. CDR1 is MNHEY and CDR2 is SVGAGI in the germline V gene. The CDR3 protein is CAGSPRGHRDTQYF. CDR3 coding DNA: TGTGCCGGCAGTCCCAGGGGGCATAGAGATACGCAGTATTTT.

This sequence joins TRBV2 and TRBJ2-5; D uncertain. V lost 4 bases, J lost 1 base, and 4 bases lay in between. Germline-derived CDR1 and CDR2 are SNHLY and FYNNEI. The CDR3 consists of 12 residues. CDR3 residues: CASSAFQETQYF. CDR3 DNA: TGTGCCAGCAGTGCCTTCCAAGAGACCCAGTACTTC. Variable domain in full (rest from reference TRBV2 and TRBJ2-5): EPEVTQTPSHQVTQMGQEVILRCVPISNHLYFYWYRQILGQKVEFLVSFYNNEISEKSEIFDDQFSVERPDGSNFTLKIRSTKLEDSAMYFCASSAFQETQYFGPGTRLLVL.

Comments on this clone: In the same sample, other DNA sequences code for this CDR3. The chain combines TRBV4-2 with TRBJ2-7; 9 nucleotides align to TRBD1. This CDR3 is built from 15 residues. Germline CDR1 reads LGHNA; CDR2 reads YNFKEQ. Trimming removed 0 bases from V and 3 bases from J; junction bases left unmatched: 3. CDR3 nucleotides: TGTGCCAGCAGCCAAGATCCGACAGGGGGCTACGAGCAGTACTTC. Amino acid sequence: CASSQDPTGGYEQYF.

The chain has TRBV5-5 and TRBJ2-7; tentative D call: TRBD2 (5 bases). V lost 7 bases and J lost 5, with 25 bases in between. In germline, CDR1 is SGHKS, CDR2 YYEKEE (reference sequence). The CDR3 is made up of 16 amino acids. CDR3 region: CASVPFEGPTLDEQYF. CDR3 in DNA: TGTGCCAGCGTTCCCTTCGAGGGCCCCACTTTGGACGAGCAGTACTTC.

This clone was observed once. The rearrangement links TRBV30 to TRBJ1-2; tentatively, D is TRBD1 (6 bases). This CDR3 is 15 amino acids long. Germline loops: CDR1 GTSNPN, CDR2 SVGIG (reference sequence). V dropped 0 bases and J dropped 7 bases, with 18 bases sitting between them. The CDR3 DNA follows: TGTGCCTGGAGTGTACTCCATACAGGGAACGCTGGCTACACCTTC. Protein product: CAWSVLHTGNAGYTF. Together with reference TRBV30 and TRBJ1-2, the CDR3 gives the full variable domain: SQTIHQWPATLVQPVGSPLSLECTVEGTSNPNLYWYRQAAGRGLQLLFYSVGIGQISSEVPQNLSASRPQDRQFILSSKKLLLSDSGFYLCAWSVLHTGNAGYTFGSGTRLTVV.

The rearrangement links TRBV6-5 to TRBJ2-7, with D hard to call. This CDR3 has 12 amino acids. Germline lookup yields CDR1 MNHEY and CDR2 SVGAGI. The germline V and J ends were trimmed by 4 bases and 0 bases, with 4 bases remaining between them. CDR3 in amino acids: CASSSRSYEQYF. CDR3 DNA: TGTGCCAGCAGTTCTCGCTCCTACGAGCAGTACTTC.

This rearrangement joins TRBV6-1 to TRBJ1-1, with D unresolved. Between the trimmed V and J ends, which lost 6 bases and 2 bases, there was a span of 7 bases. This CDR3 is 12 amino acids long. The germline V gene encodes CDR1 MNHNS and CDR2 SASEGT. In DNA form, the CDR3 reads TGTGCCAGCAGCAGATCAAACACTGAAGCTTTCTTT. It specifies CASSRSNTEAFF.

The chain uses TRBV11-2 and TRBJ1-4; no definite D call. V lost 5 bases, J lost 4 bases, and 11 bases lay in between. The CDR3 is made up of 14 amino acids. Germline lookup yields CDR1 SGHAT and CDR2 FQNNGV. CDR3 sequence reads: CASSQTGFNEKLFF. The CDR3 DNA sequence: TGTGCCAGCAGCCAGACTGGGTTTAATGAAAAACTGTTTTTT.

The V gene is TRBV28, the J gene TRBJ2-7; TRBD1 matches at 9 bases. Per germline, CDR1 MDHEN and CDR2 SYDVKM. J was trimmed by 5 bases and V by 6 bases; bases with no gene match: 11. The CDR3 is 15 amino acids. The CDR3 DNA is TGTGCCAGCAGACTGACAGGGGGAGAATCCAACGAGCAGTACTTC. Translating it yields CASRLTGGESNEQYF.

The chain uses TRBV6-1 and TRBJ2-5, with TRBD1 identical over 7 bases. The J call may not be correct, given that the DNA end is closer to TRBJ2-7. This CDR3 comprises 15 residues. CDR1 MNHNS and CDR2 SASEGT come from the germline V gene. The CDR3 region has the DNA TGTGCCAGCAGAGACAGGGAAGATTTTGCCTACGAGCAGTACTTC. Translation: CASRDREDFAYEQYF.

The chain is built from TRBV15 and TRBJ1-3; D is unresolved. The CDR3 sequence is 14 residues long. Trimming removed 0 bases from V and 2 bases from J, with 5 bases in between. Germline CDR1 LNHNV, CDR2 YYDKDF (reference sequence). This chain's CDR3 is CATSRDGPGNTIYF. For the CDR3, the DNA is TGTGCCACCAGCAGAGATGGGCCTGGAAACACCATATATTTT.

This clone has a handful of counts. The chain joins TRBV5-1 to TRBJ1-1; a possible D gene is TRBD1 (5 bases). V shed 0 bases and J shed 7 bases, with 13 bases lying between them. Germline lookup yields CDR1 SGHRS and CDR2 YFSETQ. This CDR3 is 14 amino acids long. CDR3 in DNA: TGCGCCAGCAGCTTGGGGCAGGGCCGCTATGAAGCTTTCTTT. This translates into CASSLGQGRYEAFF.

In nucleotides, the CDR3 is TGTGCCTCAAACTTTAACGGACACCAGCCCCAGCATTTT. Amino acids: CASNFNGHQPQHF. The chain combines TRBV19 with TRBJ1-5; tentatively, D is TRBD1 (5 bases). Germline V CDR1 and CDR2: LNHDA, SQIVND (reference sequence). CDR3 size: 13 residues. Trimming pared 11 bases from V and 7 bases from J, leaving 18 bases between.

CDR3 bases: TGTGCCAGCAGTTTATCAGACAGGGATGCCTACGAGCAGTACTTC. This encodes CASSLSDRDAYEQYF. This chain links TRBV27 with TRBJ2-7; 7 bases line up with TRBD1. From germline, CDR1 is MNHEY and CDR2 SMNVEV (reference sequence). J was trimmed by 2 bases and V by 0 bases; bases with no gene match: 4. CDR3 length: 15 amino acids.

The J gene is TRBJ1-2, the V gene TRBV28, with D maybe TRBD1 (5 bases). Trimming took off 3 bases at V and 2 bases at J, with 13 bases between the two ends. The CDR3 is made up of 15 amino acids. The germline gives CDR1 MDHEN, CDR2 SYDVKM. The CDR3, as DNA: TGTGCCAGCAGTTTTGAGGGGCCCAAGAACTATGGCTACACCTTC. As protein: CASSFEGPKNYGYTF.

Details on this clone: A read error may account for a junction end that differs from germline. The chain is built from TRBV11-2 and TRBJ2-7, with TRBD1 matching 8 bases. The germline V gene encodes CDR1 SGHAT and CDR2 FQNNGV. The CDR3 length is 13 residues. The DNA for the CDR3 is TGTGCCAGCAGCTTGGGGTTTGTGACAGGGGCCCTCTTC. Protein sequence: CASSLGFVTGALF.

The rearrangement joins TRBV2 to TRBJ1-4; possible D gene TRBD1, 6 bases. This CDR3 has 14 residues. Germline V gives CDR1 SNHLY, CDR2 FYNNEI. Trimming left V 7 bases short and J 5 bases short, with 14 bases between. This CDR3 reads CASIKDSRNEKLFF. The CDR3 DNA follows: TGTGCCAGCATCAAGGACAGCCGAAATGAAAAACTGTTTTTT.

This clone was counted a few times. The chain is built from TRBV28 and TRBJ2-7; maybe TRBD1 (6 bases). The V end was cut by 5 bases, the J end by 4 bases, with 9 bases between. The CDR3 sequence is 12 residues long. CDR1 and CDR2 (germline): MDHEN, SYDVKM. This chain's CDR3 is CASSLGQYEQYF. CDR3 DNA sequence: TGTGCCAGCAGTCTTGGACAGTACGAGCAGTACTTC.

The chain recombines TRBV28 with TRBJ1-4; maybe TRBD1 (6 bases). The V end was cut by 8 bases, the J end by 8 bases, with 18 bases between. The CDR3 sequence is 14 residues long. The germline V gene has CDR1 MDHEN and CDR2 SYDVKM. For the CDR3, the DNA is TGTGCCAGCGGACCCACCGGGACACCCGAAAAACTGTTTTTT. This sequence encodes CASGPTGTPEKLFF.

The genes are TRBV7-9 and TRBJ1-5, with D possibly matching TRBD1 (5 bases). Trimming cost V 0 bases and J 6 bases, with 24 bases left between them. CDR3 length: 19 residues. CDR1 SEHNR and CDR2 FQNEAQ come from the germline V gene (reference sequence). CDR3 in amino acids: CASSLAIGGPGQDRQPQHF. The DNA for the CDR3 is TGTGCCAGCAGCTTAGCAATTGGGGGACCTGGGCAGGATCGTCAGCCCCAGCATTTT.

This chain joins TRBV7-2 and TRBJ2-7; D gene uncertain. The J call may be faulty, since TRBJ2-5 better matches the DNA end. Germline V gives CDR1 SGHTA, CDR2 FQGNSA. This CDR3 comprises 11 residues. CDR3 sequence (DNA): TGTGCCAGCAGCTCCCAGGAGACCCAGTACTTC. It encodes CASSSQETQYF.

The chain employs TRBV9 and TRBJ1-1; D is perhaps TRBD1 (6 bases). V lost 0 bases to trimming and J lost 1 base, with 22 bases between them. The germline V gene has CDR1 SGDLS and CDR2 YYNGEE. The CDR3 is made up of 19 amino acids. The CDR3 region has the DNA TGTGCCAGCAGCGTAGGGGCACAGGGACGGGTGAGGCGGAACACTGAAGCTTTCTTT. This gives the protein CASSVGAQGRVRRNTEAFF.

The chain joins TRBV28 to TRBJ2-5, with D possibly TRBD2 on 5 matching bases. Matching the DNA end better, TRBJ2-7 makes the J call doubtful. CDR1 and CDR2 (germline): MDHEN, SYDVKM. The CDR3 extends over 16 amino acids. CDR3 DNA sequence: TGTGCCAGCAGTTTACCTCGGGGATTAGGGTCCTACGAGCAGTACTTC. Protein sequence: CASSLPRGLGSYEQYF.

The CDR3 DNA follows: TGTGCCAGTAGAGGGGGAGCTAGCGGGGGACCTAAAGAGACCCAGTACTTC. Protein product: CASRGGASGGPKETQYF. V usage is TRBV19 and J usage is TRBJ2-5; 10 bases align to TRBD2. Germline CDR1 and CDR2: LNHDA and SQIVND (reference sequence). With 6 bases clipped from V and 3 bases from J, the junction kept 13 bases outside the gene matches. The CDR3 runs 17 residues.

This rearrangement joins TRBV30 to TRBJ2-5; TRBD1 might be the D (6 bases). Deletions cut 1 base from V and 4 bases from J, with 10 bases between. This CDR3 has 13 residues. CDR1 is GTSNPN, CDR2 SVGIG, per germline (reference sequence). The CDR3: CAWSAGAIETQYF. In DNA, the CDR3 is TGTGCCTGGAGTGCAGGGGCAATAGAGACCCAGTACTTC.